Each of the 6 T cell receptor beta chains below was sequenced from the same sample in a study of cytomegalovirus exposure and HLA in healthy donors. The PCR had 60 Vbeta and 13 Jbeta primers. The table came from immunoSEQ multiplex PCR; TCRdb's copy has only in-frame clones and leaves some out. In the table there are fewer than 200,000 clones, roughly 70% of which are singletons. Sequenced input: PBMCs. Every receptor here comes from a girl aged 10 to 17 in good health and CMV-seronegative.

This clone was detected a few times. The gene calls are TRBV29-1 and TRBJ2-7; TRBD1 matches at 10 bases. CDR3 size: 13 residues. V dropped 7 bases and J dropped 8; count of bases not matched to a gene: 11. The germline V gene has CDR1 SQVTM and CDR2 ANQGSEA. Here the CDR3 DNA reads TGCAGCGCCAGGACAGGGGGGGACTATAAGCAGTACTTC. Amino acid sequence: CSARTGGDYKQYF.

The chain joins TRBV7-3 to TRBJ2-3; tentative D call: TRBD1 (5 bases). The CDR3 totals 15 residues. Germline values: CDR1 SGHTA, CDR2 FQGTGA. Trimming left V 5 bases short and J 3 bases short, with 15 bases between. CDR3 coding DNA: TGTGCCAGCAGCCAAGTTGGCCAGGGTACAGATACGCAGTATTTT. It is translated as CASSQVGQGTDTQYF.

V usage is TRBV11-3 and J usage is TRBJ1-3; D perhaps matches TRBD1 (5 bases). Germline V lookup: CDR1 SGHNT, CDR2 YENEEA. Between the trimmed V and J ends, which lost 3 bases and 0 bases, there was a span of 9 bases. The CDR3 length is 15 residues. The CDR3 DNA sequence: TGTGCCAGCAGCTTCCGGGGGGACTCTGGAAACACCATATATTTT. Translated: CASSFRGDSGNTIYF. The variable domain in full, completed from reference TRBV11-3 and TRBJ1-3, reads EAGVVQSPRYKIIEKKQPVAFWCNPISGHNTLYWYLQNLGQGPELLIRYENEEAVDDSQLPKDRFSAERLKGVDSTLKIQPAELGDSAVYLCASSFRGDSGNTIYFGEGSWLTVV.

V is TRBV5-8 and J is TRBJ1-1; D is ambiguous. Germline V gene data show CDR1 as SGHTS and CDR2 as YDEGEE. The CDR3 has 14 amino acids. The V gene lost 1 base and the J gene lost 4 bases, with 11 bases spanning the gap. The CDR3, as DNA: TGTGCCAGCAGCTTGACGGGGTGGGGCACTGAAGCTTTCTTT. Amino acids: CASSLTGWGTEAFF.

The genes are TRBV27 and TRBJ1-5; tentative D call: TRBD1 (5 bases). The CDR3 is 14 residues long. Germline-derived CDR1 and CDR2 are MNHEY and SMNVEV (reference sequence). V shed 2 bases and J shed 4 bases, with 9 bases lying between them. Written as DNA, the CDR3 is TGTGCCAGCAGTTTAAATTACAGGAATCAGCCCCAGCATTTT. Encoded protein: CASSLNYRNQPQHF.

In its sample, this clone was seen once. This chain uses TRBV7-3 with TRBJ1-1; the match to TRBD1 covers 7 bases. This CDR3 comprises 16 residues. Germline trimming cut 7 bases from V and 1 base from J; bases unmatched to any gene: 12. Germline lookup yields CDR1 SGHTA and CDR2 FQGTGA. The CDR3 DNA is TGTGCCAGCAATGGTTGGGACAGCGGGGGGAACACTGAAGCTTTCTTT. Protein: CASNGWDSGGNTEAFF.